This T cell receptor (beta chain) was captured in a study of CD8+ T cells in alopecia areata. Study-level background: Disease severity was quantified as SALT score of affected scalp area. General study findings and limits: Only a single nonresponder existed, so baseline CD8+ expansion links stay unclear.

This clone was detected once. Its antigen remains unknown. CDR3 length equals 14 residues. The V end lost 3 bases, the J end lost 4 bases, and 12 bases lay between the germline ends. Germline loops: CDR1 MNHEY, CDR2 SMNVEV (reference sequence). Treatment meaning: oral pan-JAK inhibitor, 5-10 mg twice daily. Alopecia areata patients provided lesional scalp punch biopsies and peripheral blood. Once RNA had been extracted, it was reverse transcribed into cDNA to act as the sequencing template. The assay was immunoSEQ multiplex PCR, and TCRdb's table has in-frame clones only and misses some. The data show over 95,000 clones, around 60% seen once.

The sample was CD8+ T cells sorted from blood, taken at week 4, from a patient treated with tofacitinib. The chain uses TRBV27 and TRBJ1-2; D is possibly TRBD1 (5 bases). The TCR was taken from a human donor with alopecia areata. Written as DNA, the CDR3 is TGTGCCAGCAGTTTGGCAGGGCATATCTATGGCTACACCTTC. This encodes CASSLAGHIYGYTF.